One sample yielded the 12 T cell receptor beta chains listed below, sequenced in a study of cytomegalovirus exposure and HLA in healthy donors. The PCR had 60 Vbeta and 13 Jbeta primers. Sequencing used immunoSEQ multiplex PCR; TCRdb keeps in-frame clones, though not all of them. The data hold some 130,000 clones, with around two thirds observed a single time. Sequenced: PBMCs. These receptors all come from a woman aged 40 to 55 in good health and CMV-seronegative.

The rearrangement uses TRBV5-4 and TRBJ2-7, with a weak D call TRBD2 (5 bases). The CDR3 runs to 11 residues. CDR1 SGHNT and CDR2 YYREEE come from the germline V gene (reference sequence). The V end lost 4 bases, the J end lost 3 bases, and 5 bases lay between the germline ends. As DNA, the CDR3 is TGTGCCAGCAGCACTAGCTACGAGCAGTACTTC. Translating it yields CASSTSYEQYF.

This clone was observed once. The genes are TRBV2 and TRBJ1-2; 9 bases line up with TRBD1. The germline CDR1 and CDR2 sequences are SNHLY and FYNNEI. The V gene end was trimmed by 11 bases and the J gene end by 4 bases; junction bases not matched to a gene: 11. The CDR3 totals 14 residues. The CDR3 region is CAGKQGALGYGYTF. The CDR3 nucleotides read TGTGCCGGAAAACAGGGGGCCTTAGGCTATGGCTACACCTTC.

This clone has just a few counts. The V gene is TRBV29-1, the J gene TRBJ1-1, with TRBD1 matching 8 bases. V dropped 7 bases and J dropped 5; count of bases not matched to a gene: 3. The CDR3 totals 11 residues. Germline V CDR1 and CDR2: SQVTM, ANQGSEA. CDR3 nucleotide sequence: TGCAGCGGTACAGGGGGAACTGAAGCTTTCTTT. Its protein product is CSGTGGTEAFF.

The CDR3 DNA reads TGTGCCAGCAGTCCTAGCGGGGGGGCGAGTACGCAGTATTTT. Amino acid sequence: CASSPSGGASTQYF. This chain connects TRBV6-5 to TRBJ2-3; 12 bases are a match to TRBD2. The CDR3 contains 14 residues. Germline V gives CDR1 MNHEY, CDR2 SVGAGI. V shed 5 bases and J 8 bases; nucleotides not matched to a gene: 5.

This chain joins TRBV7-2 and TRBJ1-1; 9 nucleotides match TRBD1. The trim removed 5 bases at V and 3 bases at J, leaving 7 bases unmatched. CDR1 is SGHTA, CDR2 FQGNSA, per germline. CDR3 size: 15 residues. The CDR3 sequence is CASSGQGQGYTEAFF. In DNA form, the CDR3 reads TGTGCCAGCAGCGGCCAGGGACAGGGATACACTGAAGCTTTCTTT.

CDR3 DNA: TGTGCCAGCAGTCCCCCGGGGACAGGGGTTTACGAGCAGTACTTC. This sequence encodes CASSPPGTGVYEQYF. This chain joins TRBV28 and TRBJ2-7; 10 positions match TRBD1. Germline CDR1 MDHEN, CDR2 SYDVKM. This CDR3 spans 15 amino acids. J was trimmed by 4 bases and V by 5 bases; bases with no gene match: 8. Full variable domain (remainder filled in from reference TRBV28 and TRBJ2-7): DVKVTQSSRYLVKRTGEKVFLECVQDMDHENMFWYRQDPGLGLRLIYFSYDVKMKEKGDIPEGYSVSREKKERFSLILESASTNQTSMYLCASSPPGTGVYEQYFGPGTRLTVT.

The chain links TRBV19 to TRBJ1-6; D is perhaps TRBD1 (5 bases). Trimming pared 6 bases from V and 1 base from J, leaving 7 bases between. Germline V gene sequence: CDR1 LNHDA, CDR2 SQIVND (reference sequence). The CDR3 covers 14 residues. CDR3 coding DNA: TGTGCCAGTAGGGGGGGTTCCTATAATTCACCCCTCCACTTT. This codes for CASRGGSYNSPLHF.

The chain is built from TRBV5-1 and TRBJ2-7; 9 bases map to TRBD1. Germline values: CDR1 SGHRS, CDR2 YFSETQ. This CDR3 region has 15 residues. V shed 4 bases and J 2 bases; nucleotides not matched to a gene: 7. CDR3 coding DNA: TGCGCCAGCAGCAAGGACAGGGGTCGCGCCTACGAGCAGTACTTC. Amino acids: CASSKDRGRAYEQYF.

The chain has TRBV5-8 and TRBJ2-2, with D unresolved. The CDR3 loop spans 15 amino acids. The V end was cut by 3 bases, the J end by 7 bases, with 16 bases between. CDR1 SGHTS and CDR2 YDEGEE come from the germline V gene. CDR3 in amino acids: CASSWALGSFGELFF. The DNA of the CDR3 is TGTGCCAGCAGCTGGGCCCTCGGTTCCTTCGGGGAGCTGTTTTTT.

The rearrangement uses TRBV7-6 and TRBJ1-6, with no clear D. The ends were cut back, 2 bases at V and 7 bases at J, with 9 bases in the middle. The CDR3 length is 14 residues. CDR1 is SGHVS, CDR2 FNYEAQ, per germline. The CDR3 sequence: CASSLRPANSPLHF. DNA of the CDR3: TGTGCCAGCAGCTTAAGGCCAGCGAATTCACCCCTCCACTTT.

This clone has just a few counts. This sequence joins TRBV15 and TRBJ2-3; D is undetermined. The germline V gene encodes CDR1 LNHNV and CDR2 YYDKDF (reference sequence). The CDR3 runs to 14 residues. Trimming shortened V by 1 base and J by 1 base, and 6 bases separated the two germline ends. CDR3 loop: CATSRAQGTDTQYF. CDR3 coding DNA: TGTGCCACCAGCAGAGCCCAGGGCACAGATACGCAGTATTTT.

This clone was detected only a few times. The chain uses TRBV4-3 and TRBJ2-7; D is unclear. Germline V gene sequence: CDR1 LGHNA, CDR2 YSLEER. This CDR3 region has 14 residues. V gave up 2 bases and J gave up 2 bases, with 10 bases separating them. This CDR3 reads CASSQYNGAYEQYF. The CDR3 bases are TGCGCCAGCAGCCAATACAACGGAGCCTACGAGCAGTACTTC.